The 30 T cell receptor beta chains reported below all come from one sample, sequenced in a study of blood T cell repertoires in COVID-19. Assay: immunoSEQ multiplex PCR; the TCRdb copy retains only in-frame clones and omits some. The repertoire includes over 120,000 clones, roughly 80% of them detected once, and about 9.2% sits in the top ten. The sample taken for sequencing was PBMCs or T cells enriched from blood (not recorded which). These receptors were collected from a man aged 45-60 years who had recovered from COVID-19.

The chain has TRBV9 and TRBJ1-6; no clear D. The CDR3 covers 14 residues. CDR1 is SGDLS and CDR2 is YYNGEE in the germline V gene. V lost 2 bases to trimming and J lost 12 bases, with 15 bases between them. CDR3 region: CASSVEGGFGPLHF. CDR3 sequence (DNA): TGTGCCAGCAGCGTTGAGGGAGGTTTTGGACCCCTCCACTTT.

The table lists this clone with a few counts. The genes are TRBV2 and TRBJ2-7; 12 bases are shared with TRBD2. The trim removed 4 bases at V and 6 bases at J, leaving 7 bases unmatched. The CDR3 is made up of 15 amino acids. Per the germline V gene, CDR1 is SNHLY and CDR2 is FYNNEI. The CDR3 loop reads CASSGTSGAVPEQYF. CDR3 DNA sequence: TGTGCCAGCAGTGGGACTAGCGGGGCCGTCCCCGAGCAGTACTTC.

The gene calls are TRBV6-4 and TRBJ2-3, with D possibly TRBD1 on 5 matching bases. This CDR3 comprises 15 residues. CDR1 is MRHNA and CDR2 is SNTAGT in the germline V gene. V was pared by 7 bases and J by 2 bases, with 16 bases between. As DNA, the CDR3 is TGTGCCAGCATACGCAGGGCAGAAAACACAGATACGCAGTATTTT. This codes for CASIRRAENTDTQYF.

There are a few counts of this clone. V gene TRBV27 combines with J gene TRBJ1-6; D is undetermined. The CDR3 spans 19 residues. Trimming cost V 0 bases and J 0 bases, with 15 bases left between them. Germline V gives CDR1 MNHEY, CDR2 SMNVEV (reference sequence). CDR3 residues: CASSLSPDWLSSYNSPLHF. The CDR3 bases are TGTGCCAGCAGTTTATCCCCCGACTGGCTAAGCTCCTATAATTCACCCCTCCACTTT.

The table lists this clone with a few counts. The chain links TRBV19 to TRBJ1-5; tentative D call: TRBD1 (5 bases). Per the germline V gene, CDR1 is LNHDA and CDR2 is SQIVND (reference sequence). V dropped 10 bases and J dropped 0 bases, with 16 bases sitting between them. This CDR3 contains 15 residues. CDR3 coding DNA: TGTGCCACACAGGACCAGGAATATAGCAATCAGCCCCAGCATTTT. This gives the protein CATQDQEYSNQPQHF.

J is TRBJ2-3 and V is TRBV7-3, with 8 nucleotides matching TRBD1. Germline V gene data show CDR1 as SGHTA and CDR2 as FQGTGA. This CDR3 contains 15 residues. J gave up 6 bases and V 1 base, and 6 bases lay outside the gene matches. CDR3 amino acids: CASSLNQGARDTQYF. The CDR3 DNA reads as TGTGCCAGCAGCTTAAACCAGGGGGCGCGGGATACGCAGTATTTT.

The rearrangement joins TRBV7-9 to TRBJ2-5, with D hard to call. V was clipped by 2 bases and J by 5 bases, with 6 bases between them. In germline, CDR1 is SEHNR, CDR2 FQNEAQ (reference sequence). This CDR3 region has 12 residues. The CDR3 DNA is TGTGCCAGCAGCTTATTAGTCGAGACCCAGTACTTC. Residues: CASSLLVETQYF.

The chain combines TRBV5-1 with TRBJ1-1; 10 nucleotides align to TRBD1. Germline-derived CDR1 and CDR2 are SGHRS and YFSETQ. V trimming: 4 bases; J trimming: 5 bases; junction bases outside the gene matches: 5. The CDR3 has 14 amino acids. CDR3 nucleotides: TGCGCCAGCAGCGCGGGACAGGGGAGTACTGAAGCTTTCTTT. Encoded protein: CASSAGQGSTEAFF.

The V gene is TRBV7-2, the J gene TRBJ2-7; 8 bases align to TRBD1. The CDR3 runs to 15 residues. Germline assignment: CDR1 SGHTA and CDR2 FQGNSA. V lost 2 bases and J lost 2; bases outside the gene matches: 5. The CDR3 loop reads CASSLQGAPPYEQYF. In DNA form, the CDR3 reads TGTGCCAGCAGCTTACAGGGGGCTCCCCCCTACGAGCAGTACTTC.

The V gene is TRBV20-1, the J gene TRBJ1-5; no firm D call. This CDR3 is 13 amino acids long. The germline V gene encodes CDR1 DFQATT and CDR2 SNEGSKA (reference sequence). The germline V and J ends were trimmed by 3 bases and 6 bases, with 12 bases remaining between them. In DNA form, the CDR3 reads TGCAGTGCTAGTTCAGTATCAGGTCAGCCCCAGCATTTT. Protein: CSASSVSGQPQHF.

V and J are TRBV7-2 and TRBJ2-1, with TRBD2 matching 8 bases. The CDR3 is 14 amino acids. V lost 3 bases, J lost 6 bases, and 4 bases stayed unmatched. Per the germline V gene, CDR1 is SGHTA and CDR2 is FQGNSA. Here the CDR3 reads CASSFSGAGNEQFF. The CDR3 DNA follows: TGTGCCAGCAGCTTTAGCGGGGCGGGCAATGAGCAGTTCTTC.

V usage is TRBV7-2 and J usage is TRBJ1-3; perhaps TRBD1 as D (6 bases). The V end lost 5 bases, the J end lost 0 bases, and 14 bases lay between the germline ends. The germline gives CDR1 SGHTA, CDR2 FQGNSA. This CDR3 is 16 amino acids long. The CDR3 reads CASSVTDSSSGNTIYF. CDR3 DNA sequence: TGTGCCAGCAGCGTCACGGACAGCAGCTCTGGAAACACCATATATTTT.

This chain connects TRBV7-9 to TRBJ1-4, with D maybe TRBD1 (5 bases). The ends were cut back, 1 base at V and 7 bases at J, with 7 bases in the middle. Germline CDR1 SEHNR, CDR2 FQNEAQ (reference sequence). The CDR3 covers 13 residues. Written as DNA, the CDR3 is TGTGCCAGCAGCTTAGGGACACTTGAAAAACTGTTTTTT. It codes for CASSLGTLEKLFF.

V is TRBV5-1 and J is TRBJ1-5, with TRBD1 matching 9 bases. The V gene's germline CDR1 is SGHRS and CDR2 YFSETQ. CDR3 length equals 17 residues. The V segment lost 6 bases and the J segment 2 bases; nucleotides outside the gene matches: 12. CDR3 region: CASTSWDRVIGNQPQHF. The CDR3 region has the DNA TGCGCCAGCACCTCCTGGGACAGGGTTATCGGCAATCAGCCCCAGCATTTT. The variable domain in full, completed from reference TRBV5-1 and TRBJ1-5, reads KAGVTQTPRYLIKTRGQQVTLSCSPISGHRSVSWYQQTPGQGLQFLFEYFSETQRNKGNFPGRFSGRQFSNSRSEMNVSTLELGDSALYLCASTSWDRVIGNQPQHFGDGTRLSIL.

This chain links TRBV9 with TRBJ2-2; 10 bases line up with TRBD2. From germline, CDR1 is SGDLS and CDR2 YYNGEE. V was clipped by 0 bases and J by 4 bases; unmatched bases: 12. The length of the CDR3 is 19 residues. CDR3 nucleotide sequence: TGTGCCAGCAGCGTAGTGGATTTTAGCGGGGGGATGGGCACCGGGGAGCTGTTTTTT. Translated, it gives CASSVVDFSGGMGTGELFF.

The gene calls are TRBV6-2 or TRBV6-3 and TRBJ2-7, with TRBD2 matching 8 bases. Germline V CDR1 and CDR2: MNHEY, SVGEGT. The CDR3 has 15 residues. Germline trimming cut 4 bases from V and 3 bases from J; bases unmatched to any gene: 8. This chain's CDR3 is CASSFPRGAIYEQYF. The CDR3 DNA reads as TGTGCCAGCAGTTTCCCGCGGGGGGCAATCTACGAGCAGTACTTC.

The J gene is TRBJ1-5, the V gene TRBV10-3, with TRBD1 matching over 9 bases. The CDR3 contains 16 residues. Germline V gene sequence: CDR1 ENHRY, CDR2 SYGVKD. V shed 1 base and J 7 bases; nucleotides not matched to a gene: 8. This CDR3 reads CAISEFGGQGSQPQHF. Here the CDR3 DNA reads TGTGCCATCAGTGAGTTTGGAGGACAGGGGAGCCAGCCCCAGCATTTT.

This clone was seen just once. The V call is TRBV28, the J call TRBJ1-5; D might be TRBD1 (6 bases). V dropped 6 bases and J dropped 6 bases, with 30 bases sitting between them. Germline lookup yields CDR1 MDHEN and CDR2 SYDVKM. The CDR3 is 19 amino acids. This CDR3 is CASSPGGALIMVGGQPQHF. As DNA, the CDR3 is TGTGCCAGCAGCCCGGGGGGGGCGCTGATCATGGTCGGCGGTCAGCCCCAGCATTTT.

The chain links TRBV5-4 to TRBJ2-7; possible D gene TRBD2, 5 bases. Germline CDR1 and CDR2: SGHNT and YYREEE (reference sequence). The CDR3 runs to 14 residues. The germline V and J ends were trimmed by 3 bases and 0 bases, with 10 bases remaining between them. Here the CDR3 DNA reads TGTGCCAGCAGCTCAGTGGGGAGCTCCTACGAGCAGTACTTC. Translated, it gives CASSSVGSSYEQYF.

V gene TRBV5-1 combines with J gene TRBJ2-7, with 7 bases fitting TRBD1. Germline V gene data show CDR1 as SGHRS and CDR2 as YFSETQ. The CDR3 loop spans 11 amino acids. The trim removed 7 bases at V and 4 bases at J, leaving 2 bases unmatched. The CDR3 DNA reads TGCGCCAGCCGACAGGGTTACGAGCAGTACTTC. It encodes CASRQGYEQYF. Together with reference TRBV5-1 and TRBJ2-7, the CDR3 gives the full variable domain: KAGVTQTPRYLIKTRGQQVTLSCSPISGHRSVSWYQQTPGQGLQFLFEYFSETQRNKGNFPGRFSGRQFSNSRSEMNVSTLELGDSALYLCASRQGYEQYFGPGTRLTVT.

The V call is TRBV30, the J call TRBJ1-2; a possible D gene is TRBD1 (6 bases). The ends were cut back, 1 base at V and 0 bases at J, with 12 bases in the middle. Looked up from germline, CDR1 is GTSNPN and CDR2 is SVGIG (reference sequence). This CDR3 region has 15 residues. CDR3 coding DNA: TGTGCCTGGAGTGGTGACAGGCTTACTAACTATGGCTACACCTTC. It specifies CAWSGDRLTNYGYTF.

In this sample, this clone turned up once. The rearrangement uses TRBV27 and TRBJ2-5; TRBD2 aligns across 8 bases. The CDR3 is 11 amino acids. Germline V lookup: CDR1 MNHEY, CDR2 SMNVEV (reference sequence). The ends lost 5 bases at V and 7 bases at J; junction bases unmatched: 0. The CDR3 DNA reads TGTGCCAGCAGTAGCGGGGGGACCCAGTACTTC. Protein: CASSSGGTQYF.

This chain joins TRBV3-1 (or the pseudogene TRBV3-2) and TRBJ1-4; the match to TRBD1 covers 8 bases. In germline, CDR1 is LGHDT, CDR2 YNNKEL (reference sequence). The CDR3 has 16 amino acids. Trimming at V came to 4 bases and at J to 5 bases, leaving 9 bases not matched to a gene. The CDR3 region is CASSPDRERGNEKLFF. CDR3 nucleotides: TGTGCCAGCAGCCCGGACAGGGAAAGGGGAAATGAAAAACTGTTTTTT.

The V call is TRBV7-9, the J call TRBJ2-1; no clear D. The CDR3 length is 15 residues. V lost 3 bases, J lost 0 bases, and 9 bases lay in between. CDR1 and CDR2 from the germline V gene are SEHNR and FQNEAQ (reference sequence). CDR3 sequence reads: CASSFSGFSYNEQFF. CDR3 coding DNA: TGTGCCAGCAGCTTCTCAGGTTTCTCCTACAATGAGCAGTTCTTC. Complete variable domain (other parts from reference TRBV7-9 and TRBJ2-1): DTGVSQNPRHKITKRGQNVTFRCDPISEHNRLYWYRQTLGQGPEFLTYFQNEAQLEKSRLLSDRFSAERPKGSFSTLEIQRTEQGDSAMYLCASSFSGFSYNEQFFGPGTRLTVL.

This rearrangement joins TRBV10-3 to TRBJ2-1; D perhaps matches TRBD1 (5 bases). Germline CDR1 and CDR2: ENHRY and SYGVKD. The CDR3 is 12 residues long. Trimming cost V 7 bases and J 5 bases, with 9 bases left between them. CDR3 region: CAITVRDNEQFF. DNA for the CDR3: TGTGCCATCACGGTCAGGGACAATGAGCAGTTCTTC.

V is TRBV5-1 and J is TRBJ1-1; 11 bases map to TRBD1. Trimming removed 4 bases from V and 2 bases from J; junction bases left unmatched: 1. The CDR3 loop spans 14 amino acids. Germline CDR1 is SGHRS and CDR2 is YFSETQ. Here the CDR3 reads CASSGQGANTEAFF. Here the CDR3 DNA reads TGCGCCAGCAGCGGACAGGGGGCTAACACTGAAGCTTTCTTT.

Here the CDR3 DNA reads TGCGCCAGCAGCTTGGAACCGTTAGCGGGGGCCCACTCCAATGAGCAGTTCTTC. It yields the protein CASSLEPLAGAHSNEQFF. The chain is built from TRBV5-1 and TRBJ2-1; 9 nucleotides match TRBD2. This CDR3 spans 18 amino acids. Losses at the gene ends were 0 bases for V and 6 bases for J; bases not matched to a gene: 13. Germline loops: CDR1 SGHRS, CDR2 YFSETQ.

DNA of the CDR3: TGTGCCAGCAGCGTAGGAAAGGACAGGGTTTACGAGCAGTACTTC. Translation: CASSVGKDRVYEQYF. The J gene is TRBJ2-7, the V gene TRBV9; TRBD1 agrees at 8 bases. The CDR3 extends over 15 amino acids. The V gene end was trimmed by 0 bases and the J gene end by 4 bases; junction bases not matched to a gene: 6. Germline CDR1 and CDR2: SGDLS and YYNGEE. The full variable domain, rest sourced from reference TRBV9 and TRBJ2-7, is DSGVTQTPKHLITATGQRVTLRCSPRSGDLSVYWYQQSLDQGLQFLIQYYNGEERAKGNILERFSAQQFPDLHSELNLSSLELGDSALYFCASSVGKDRVYEQYFGPGTRLTVT.

The V call is TRBV3-1 (or the pseudogene TRBV3-2), the J call TRBJ2-7, with TRBD2 as a possible D gene (5 bases). Trimming cost V 0 bases and J 2 bases, with 14 bases left between them. The germline CDR1 and CDR2 sequences are LGHDT and YNNKEL (reference sequence). CDR3 length: 16 residues. CDR3 in DNA: TGTGCCAGCAGCCAAGATTCGGGCGGGCTCCCCTACGAGCAGTACTTC. Protein: CASSQDSGGLPYEQYF.

This rearrangement joins TRBV19 to TRBJ1-2, with 7 bases identical to TRBD1. Germline V gives CDR1 LNHDA, CDR2 SQIVND (reference sequence). This CDR3 comprises 13 residues. V lost 4 bases, J lost 4 bases, and 3 bases stayed unmatched. For the CDR3, the DNA is TGTGCCAGTAGTACGGGACAGAGCTATGGCTACACCTTC. Amino acid sequence: CASSTGQSYGYTF.